A single T cell receptor (beta chain) is shown here with its context. Its target is not known. TCRdb redid the calling of the 5' RACE reads with MiXCR, one entry per CDR3 protein. The table lists about 350,000 distinct CDR3 sequences, around 28% of them singletons. These data are taken from a study of T-cell memory formation after mild COVID-19. The overall study: TCR clusters largely stayed donor specific. Study-wide findings and caveats: CD8+ contracting clones occupied EMRA, while CD4+ ones occupied mainly CM and EM. Some clones that responded were present in memory (sampled pre-infection), which suggests cross-reactive memory joined.

The CDR3 runs 15 residues. V was clipped by 6 bases and J by 6 bases; unmatched bases: 7. CDR1 and CDR2 (germline): MNHEY, SVGAGI. Specimen: PBMCs or a T cell subset sorted from them (not recorded which). The chain employs TRBV6-5 and TRBJ1-5; 11 bases align to TRBD1. This TCR was recovered from an adult woman who had mild COVID-19 (a few samples of this study predate the infection). Cell type and time point are not known. CDR3 DNA: TGTGCCAGCAGATCGCGGACAGGGGGCAGTCAGCCCCAGCATTTT. Its translation is CASRSRTGGSQPQHF.